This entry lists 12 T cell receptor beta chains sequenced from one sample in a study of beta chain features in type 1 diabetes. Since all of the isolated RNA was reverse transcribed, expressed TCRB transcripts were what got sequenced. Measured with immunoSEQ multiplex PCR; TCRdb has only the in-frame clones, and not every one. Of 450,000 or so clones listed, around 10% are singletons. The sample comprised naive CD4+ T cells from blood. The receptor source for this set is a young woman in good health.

In DNA form, the CDR3 reads TGTGCCAGCAGCTCTCGAATCATGAATCACGAGCAGTACTTC. It encodes CASSSRIMNHEQYF. The rearrangement uses TRBV7-3 and TRBJ2-7; no reliable D call. CDR3 length: 14 residues. Per germline, CDR1 SGHTA and CDR2 FQGTGA. Trimming took 4 bases from V and 5 from J, leaving 15 bases between them.

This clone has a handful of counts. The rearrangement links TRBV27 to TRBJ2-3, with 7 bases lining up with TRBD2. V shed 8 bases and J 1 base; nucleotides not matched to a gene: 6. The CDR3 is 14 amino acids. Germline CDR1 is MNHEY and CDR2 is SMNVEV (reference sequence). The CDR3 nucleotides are TGTGCCAGCGGTCGGGGGAGGGGCACAGATACGCAGTATTTT. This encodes CASGRGRGTDTQYF.

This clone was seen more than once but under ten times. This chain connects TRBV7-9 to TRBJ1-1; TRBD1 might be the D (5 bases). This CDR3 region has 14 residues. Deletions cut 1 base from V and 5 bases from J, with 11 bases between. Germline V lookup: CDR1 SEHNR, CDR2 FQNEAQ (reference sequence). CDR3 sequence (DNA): TGTGCCAGCAGCTTAGGGGGGAGAGAGACTGAAGCTTTCTTT. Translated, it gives CASSLGGRETEAFF.

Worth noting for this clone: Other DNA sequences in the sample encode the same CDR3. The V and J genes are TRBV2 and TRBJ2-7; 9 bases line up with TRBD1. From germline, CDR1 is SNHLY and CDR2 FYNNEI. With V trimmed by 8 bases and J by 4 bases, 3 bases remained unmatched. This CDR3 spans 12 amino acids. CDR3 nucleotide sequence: TGTGCCAGCTCGGGACAGGGATACGAGCAGTACGTC. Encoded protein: CASSGQGYEQYV.

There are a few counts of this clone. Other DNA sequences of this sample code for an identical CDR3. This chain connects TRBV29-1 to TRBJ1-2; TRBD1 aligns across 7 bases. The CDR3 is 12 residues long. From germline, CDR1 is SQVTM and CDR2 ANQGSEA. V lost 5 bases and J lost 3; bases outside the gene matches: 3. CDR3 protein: CSVRTGDYGYTF. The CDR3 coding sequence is TGCAGCGTTAGGACAGGAGACTATGGCTACACCTTC.

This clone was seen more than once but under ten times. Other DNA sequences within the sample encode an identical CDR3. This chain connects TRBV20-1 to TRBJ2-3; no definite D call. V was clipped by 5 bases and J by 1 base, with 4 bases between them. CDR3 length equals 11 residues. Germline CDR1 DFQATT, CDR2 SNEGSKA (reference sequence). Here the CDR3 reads CSAPRTDTQYF. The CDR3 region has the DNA TGCAGTGCTCCACGCACAGATACGCAGTATTTT.

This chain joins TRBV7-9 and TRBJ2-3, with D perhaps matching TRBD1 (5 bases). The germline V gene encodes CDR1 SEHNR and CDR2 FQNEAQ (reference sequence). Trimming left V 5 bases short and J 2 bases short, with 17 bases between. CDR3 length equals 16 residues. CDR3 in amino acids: CASSPPYRTNTDTQYF. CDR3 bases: TGTGCCAGCAGCCCCCCCTACAGGACCAACACAGATACGCAGTATTTT.

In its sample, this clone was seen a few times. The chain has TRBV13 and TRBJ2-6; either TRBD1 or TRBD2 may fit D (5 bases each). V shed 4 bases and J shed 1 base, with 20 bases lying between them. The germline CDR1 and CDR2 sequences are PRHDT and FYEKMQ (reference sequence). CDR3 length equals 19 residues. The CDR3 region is CASSSFNPGRGSGANVLTF. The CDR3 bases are TGTGCCAGCAGCTCCTTTAACCCGGGACGGGGATCTGGGGCCAACGTCCTGACTTTC.

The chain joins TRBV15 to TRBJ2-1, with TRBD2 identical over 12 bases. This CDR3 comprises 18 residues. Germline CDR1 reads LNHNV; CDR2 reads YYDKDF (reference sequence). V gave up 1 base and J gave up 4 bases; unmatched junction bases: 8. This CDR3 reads CATSRALAGGPGYNEQFF. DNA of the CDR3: TGTGCCACCAGCAGAGCTCTAGCGGGAGGGCCAGGGTACAATGAGCAGTTCTTC.

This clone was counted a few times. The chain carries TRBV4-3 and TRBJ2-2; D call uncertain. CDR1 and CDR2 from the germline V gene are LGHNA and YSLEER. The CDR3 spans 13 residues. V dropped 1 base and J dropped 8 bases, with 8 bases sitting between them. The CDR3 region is CASSQGVAGELFF. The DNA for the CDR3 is TGCGCCAGCAGCCAAGGTGTTGCAGGGGAGCTGTTTTTT.

CDR3 protein: CASSVANTRGTGELFF. The CDR3 region has the DNA TGTGCCAGCAGCGTAGCTAACACCAGGGGAACCGGGGAGCTGTTTTTT. The genes are TRBV9 and TRBJ2-2; D possibly corresponds to TRBD1 (6 bases). Germline loops: CDR1 SGDLS, CDR2 YYNGEE. This CDR3 region has 16 residues. Trimming shortened V by 0 bases and J by 5 bases, and 14 bases separated the two germline ends.

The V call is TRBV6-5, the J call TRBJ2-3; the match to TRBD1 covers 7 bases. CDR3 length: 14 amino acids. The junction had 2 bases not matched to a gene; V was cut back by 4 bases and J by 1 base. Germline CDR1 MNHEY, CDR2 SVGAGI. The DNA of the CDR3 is TGTGCCAGCAGTTTCGACAGGGGCACAGATACGCAGTATTTT. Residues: CASSFDRGTDTQYF.